This is a list of T cell receptor beta chains from one sample in a study of T cells in narcolepsy. TCRdb keeps only in-frame clones here, not all; method: immunoSEQ multiplex PCR. The table shows about 19,000 clones, with roughly 87% occurring only once. Sequencing was done on a sample of memory (CD45RA-) CD4+ T cells from blood. These receptors were collected from a human donor in good health. CDR3s include the opening cysteine and the closing phenylalanine or tryptophan. A D gene is named only where the DNA matches it firmly. A clone size is listed for some rows: how often the clone was seen (once, few, many), or a class if it is expanded.

.,TRBD2,TRBV2,TRBJ2-1,CASSPSRGNNEQFF,TGTGCCAGCAGTCCGTCGCGGGGGAACAATGAGCAGTTCTTC
.,TRBD1,TRBV7-7,TRBJ2-2,CASSYRQGNTGELFF,TGTGCTAGCAGTTACCGACAGGGTAACACCGGGGAGCTGTTTTTT
once,.,TRBV30,TRBJ1-1,CAWGGRSRGRGAFF,TGTGCCTGGGGGGGTAGGTCGCGGGGCAGAGGTGCTTTCTTT
.,.,TRBV5-1,TRBJ1-4,CASSLNTGVNEKLFF,TGCGCCAGCAGCTTGAACACAGGAGTTAATGAAAAACTGTTTTTT
.,TRBD2,TRBV5-1,TRBJ2-5,CASSLGTAGDKETQYF,TGCGCCAGCAGCTTGGGAACAGCGGGGGACAAAGAGACCCAGTACTTC
.,TRBD2,TRBV6-1,TRBJ2-1,CASSELAGGPVEQFF,TGTGCCAGCAGTGAACTAGCGGGGGGGCCCGTTGAGCAGTTCTTC
.,.,TRBV6-6,TRBJ2-3,CASLSSGGTDTQYF,TGTGCCAGCTTAAGCTCGGGCGGCACAGATACGCAGTATTTT
.,.,TRBV7-8,TRBJ1-1,CASSLPGEAFF,TGTGCCAGCAGCTTACCGGGTGAAGCTTTCTTT
.,TRBD2,TRBV19,TRBJ2-5,CATRGGVLQETQYF,TGTGCCACCCGGGGGGGGGTCCTCCAAGAGACCCAGTACTTC
once,.,TRBV9,TRBJ1-1,CASSVVPNTEAFF,TGTGCCAGCAGCGTAGTCCCGAACACTGAAGCTTTCTTT
few,TRBD1,TRBV6-1,TRBJ1-2,CASSWGQANYGYTF,TGTGCCAGCAGTTGGGGACAGGCCAACTATGGCTACACCTTC
.,TRBD1,TRBV19,TRBJ1-2,CASSRLTGENYGYTF,TGTGCCAGTAGTAGACTGACAGGGGAAAACTATGGCTACACCTTC
.,.,TRBV5-5,TRBJ1-2,CASSSVRGEARGYTF,TGTGCCAGCAGCTCGGTACGGGGGGAAGCTCGTGGCTACACCTTC
.,.,TRBV29-1,TRBJ1-4,CSVGALGGEKLFF,TGCAGCGTCGGGGCCCTAGGGGGTGAAAAACTGTTTTTT
.,.,TRBV10-3,TRBJ2-2,CATQGERELIRGELFF,TGTGCCACCCAGGGGGAGCGGGAGTTGATCCGAGGGGAGCTGTTTTTT
.,.,TRBV6-5,TRBJ1-4,CASSSLLEKLFF,TGTGCCAGCAGTTCCCTCCTTGAAAAACTGTTTTTT
.,TRBD2,TRBV7-2,TRBJ2-3,CASREILASTDTQYF,TGTGCCAGCAGAGAAATACTAGCGAGCACAGATACGCAGTATTTT
.,.,TRBV4-3,TRBJ2-3,CASSQGLGGADTQYF,TGCGCCAGCAGCCAAGGACTAGGGGGGGCAGATACGCAGTATTTT
.,TRBD2,TRBV5-4,TRBJ2-2,CASSQGASSGSLNTGELFF,TGTGCCAGCAGCCAAGGGGCATCTAGCGGGAGTTTGAACACCGGGGAGCTGTTTTTT
once,.,TRBV7-2,TRBJ2-2,CASRTFANTGELFF,TGTGCCAGCAGGACTTTCGCGAACACCGGGGAGCTGTTTTTT
.,.,TRBV10-3,TRBJ2-7,CAISESRLVGSYEQYF,TGTGCCATCAGTGAGTCCCGACTAGTCGGTTCCTACGAGCAGTACTTC
.,TRBD2,TRBV5-1,TRBJ2-1,CASSWALLRSGGYNEQFF,TGCGCCAGCAGCTGGGCCCTACTCCGCAGCGGGGGCTACAATGAGCAGTTCTTC
.,.,TRBV19,TRBJ1-1,CASSVRAQLPAFF,TGTGCCAGTAGTGTCCGGGCGCAATTACCAGCTTTCTTT
.,.,TRBV2,TRBJ2-3,CASSRRYTQYF,TGTGCCAGCAGTAGACGGTATACGCAGTATTTT
.,TRBD1,TRBV29-1,TRBJ2-7,CSASQGARYEQYF,TGCAGCGCCTCACAGGGGGCCCGTTACGAGCAGTACTTC